This TCR beta chain was sequenced during a study of radiotherapy plus CTLA-4 blockade in lung cancer. Study at large: Of the patients, about 20% showed objective responses and roughly 30% attained disease control.

Some clones are missing from TCRdb's copy, which holds only in-frame ones; the method was immunoSEQ multiplex PCR. Among roughly 110,000 clones listed, 85% were seen once. Looked up from germline, CDR1 is MNHNS and CDR2 is SASEGT. The CDR3 totals 14 residues. Trimming pared 1 base from V and 3 bases from J, leaving 6 bases between. Focal radiation plus CTLA-4 blockade with ipilimumab was administered to patients who had chemo-refractory metastatic non-small-cell lung cancer. The table lists this clone with a few counts. Its antigen is as yet unknown. Study conclusions and caveats: According to reports, early shifts in blood T cell clones, alongside interferon-beta, forecast response most accurately. Radiotherapy was combined with ipilimumab, and tumor-derived TCR clones then expanded in blood.

The sequencing used peripheral blood, collected from a patient treated with radiotherapy plus ipilimumab. J is TRBJ2-2 and V is TRBV6-1; D call uncertain. The clonotype was recovered from a human donor with non-small cell lung cancer that progressed on radiotherapy plus ipilimumab. Some clones in this sample may be carry-over from other donors' samples. Here the CDR3 DNA reads TGTGCCAGCAGTGAAGGCGTCGACACCGGGGAGCTGTTTTTT. It is translated as CASSEGVDTGELFF.